This record looks at one T cell receptor beta chain sequence and its context. Its antigen is unknown. The sample originates from a study of cytomegalovirus exposure and HLA in healthy donors. Notes on the study in general: Under in vitro conditions, a few CMV-associated chains were confirmed as specific for CMV antigens. A later analysis appeared to link common viral pathogens to several of the most significant clusters. For cytomegalovirus status, the classifier reportedly gave diagnoses with high specificity and sensitivity.

The PCR used 60 Vbeta and 13 Jbeta primers. The data were produced by immunoSEQ multiplex PCR, yet TCRdb's version contains in-frame clones alone and is incomplete. The sample consists of approximately 110,000 clones, about 78% of them appearing once. The CDR3 extends over 14 amino acids. Trimming pared 2 bases from V and 5 bases from J, leaving 12 bases between. CDR1 MGHDK and CDR2 SYGVNS come from the germline V gene. The sample comprised PBMCs. The chain employs TRBV25-1 and TRBJ2-5; tentatively, D is TRBD1 (5 bases). The clonotype originates from a woman in her thirties or forties in good health and CMV-seropositive. CDR3 in amino acids: CASSEDQGRETQYF. The CDR3 bases are TGTGCCAGCAGTGAAGACCAGGGTCGGGAGACCCAGTACTTC. The full variable domain, its missing parts supplied by reference TRBV25-1 and TRBJ2-5, is EADIYQTPRYLVIGTGKKITLECSQTMGHDKMYWYQQDPGMELHLIHYSYGVNSTEKGDLSSESTVSRIRTEHFPLTLESARPSHTSQYLCASSEDQGRETQYFGPGTRLLVL.